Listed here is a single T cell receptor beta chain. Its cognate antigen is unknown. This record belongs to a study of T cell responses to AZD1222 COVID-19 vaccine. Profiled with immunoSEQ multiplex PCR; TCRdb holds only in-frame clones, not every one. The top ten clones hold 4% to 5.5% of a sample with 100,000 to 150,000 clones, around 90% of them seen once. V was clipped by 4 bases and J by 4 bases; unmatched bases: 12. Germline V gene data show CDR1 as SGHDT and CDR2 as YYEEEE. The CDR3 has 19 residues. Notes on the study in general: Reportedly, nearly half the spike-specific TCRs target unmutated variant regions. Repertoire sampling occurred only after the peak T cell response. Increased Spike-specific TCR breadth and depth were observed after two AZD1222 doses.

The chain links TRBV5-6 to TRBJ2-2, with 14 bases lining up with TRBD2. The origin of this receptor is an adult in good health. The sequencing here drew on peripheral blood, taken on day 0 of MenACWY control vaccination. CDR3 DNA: TGTGCCAGCAGCATACCGACTAGCGGGAGGGAGAAGGGCACCGGGGAGCTGTTTTTT. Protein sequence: CASSIPTSGREKGTGELFF. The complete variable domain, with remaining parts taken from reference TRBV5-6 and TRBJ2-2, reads DAGVTQSPTHLIKTRGQQVTLRCSPKSGHDTVSWYQQALGQGPQFIFQYYEEEERQRGNFPDRFSGHQFPNYSSELNVNALLLGDSALYLCASSIPTSGREKGTGELFFGEGSRLTVL.